This TCR beta chain came from a study of early T cells in non-severe SARS-CoV-2 infection. Across the study: Sequencing used unsorted whole-blood bulk RNA, so chains lack pairing.

V dropped 5 bases and J dropped 0 bases, with 13 bases sitting between them. Germline CDR1 reads SNHLY; CDR2 reads FYNNEI. The CDR3 has 15 amino acids. Concerning this clonotype itself: Its antigen is not identified.

Individual cDNA molecules received unique molecular identifiers. TCRdb passed the 5' RACE reads through MiXCR, listing each CDR3 protein once. The sample includes roughly 70,000 distinct CDR3 sequences, 20% to 25% of them seen just once. Findings and limits, study-wide: Anti-spike CD8 specificities were favored by VDJdb matching, whose results missed private and CD4 specificities.

The sequence derives from an adult who was a healthcare worker with PCR-confirmed SARS-CoV-2 infection or an uninfected control (not recorded which). The chain recombines TRBV2 with TRBJ1-1; D is unclear. The sample consisted of whole blood, taken at baseline. For the CDR3, the DNA is TGTGCCAGCAGTTACACCCTATCCATGAACACTGAAGCTTTCTTT. It encodes CASSYTLSMNTEAFF.